This passage covers 32 T cell receptor beta chains from one sample sequenced in a study of technical replicates of blood from several donors. The table came from immunoSEQ multiplex PCR; TCRdb's copy has only in-frame clones and leaves some out. The sample lists roughly 52,000 clones; about 95% were seen once. Sequenced input: PBMCs. Receptors were obtained from a human donor in good health. Some clones in this sample may be carry-over from other donors' samples.

The chain has TRBV5-1 and TRBJ1-5; D remains ambiguous. The CDR3 is made up of 13 amino acids. With 0 bases removed from V and 3 bases from J, the gap between germline ends came to 4 bases. The germline V gene has CDR1 SGHRS and CDR2 YFSETQ. CDR3 sequence reads: CASSLASNQPQHF. The CDR3 coding sequence is TGCGCCAGCAGCTTGGCCTCCAATCAGCCCCAGCATTTT.

V usage is TRBV5-5 and J usage is TRBJ1-5, with 10 positions matching TRBD1. There are 16 residues in the CDR3. V dropped 4 bases and J dropped 7; count of bases not matched to a gene: 11. Germline CDR1 is SGHKS and CDR2 is YYEKEE (reference sequence). The CDR3 coding sequence is TGTGCCAGCAGCGGACAAATGGGACAGGGGCTACAGCCCCAGCATTTT. Translated: CASSGQMGQGLQPQHF.

The V gene is TRBV6-1, the J gene TRBJ2-7; 8 bases align to TRBD1. The CDR3 length is 15 residues. CDR1 MNHNS and CDR2 SASEGT come from the germline V gene. The V and J ends lost 6 bases and 2 bases, in that order; junction bases with no gene match: 9. The CDR3 DNA reads TGTGCCAGCAGCGCCGGGACAGGCTTAACCTACGAGCAGTACTTC. Translating it yields CASSAGTGLTYEQYF.

The chain recombines TRBV7-9 with TRBJ2-2; no clear D gene. V was trimmed by 1 base and J by 7 bases, leaving 10 bases between them. CDR3 length equals 14 residues. CDR1 and CDR2 from the germline V gene are SEHNR and FQNEAQ (reference sequence). In DNA form, the CDR3 reads TGTGCCAGCAGCTTAGAGTCTACGGGCGGGGAGCTGTTTTTT. Its translation is CASSLESTGGELFF.

The V gene is TRBV6-5, the J gene TRBJ2-2; 12 nucleotides match TRBD2. Germline trimming cut 10 bases from V and 1 base from J; bases unmatched to any gene: 4. Per the germline V gene, CDR1 is MNHEY and CDR2 is SVGAGI. The CDR3 extends over 15 amino acids. CDR3 in amino acids: CATRLAGENTGELFF. The CDR3 DNA reads TGTGCCACCCGACTAGCGGGGGAGAACACCGGGGAGCTGTTTTTT.

V and J are TRBV5-4 and TRBJ1-1, with D maybe TRBD1 (5 bases). V was shortened by 0 bases and J by 6 bases, with 21 bases between the two germline ends. The germline V gene encodes CDR1 SGHNT and CDR2 YYREEE (reference sequence). The CDR3 loop spans 17 amino acids. Here the CDR3 reads CASSLGGQGRSFSEAFF. The CDR3 DNA reads as TGTGCCAGCAGCTTGGGGGGCCAGGGTCGGTCCTTCTCTGAAGCTTTCTTT.

V and J are TRBV4-3 and TRBJ2-7; no reliable D call. From germline, CDR1 is LGHNA and CDR2 YSLEER. The ends were cut back, 1 base at V and 4 bases at J, with 5 bases in the middle. This CDR3 has 12 residues. The CDR3 sequence is CASSQGGYEQYF. CDR3 nucleotide sequence: TGCGCCAGCAGCCAAGGCGGTTACGAGCAGTACTTC.

This chain connects TRBV11-3 to TRBJ2-1; 13 bases line up with TRBD2. The V gene end was trimmed by 5 bases and the J gene end by 10 bases; junction bases not matched to a gene: 8. The CDR3 spans 15 residues. CDR1 SGHNT and CDR2 YENEEA come from the germline V gene. The CDR3 spells CASSPTSGGALEQFF. CDR3 bases: TGTGCCAGCAGCCCTACTAGCGGGGGGGCTTTAGAGCAGTTCTTC.

CDR3 coding DNA: TGTGCCAGCAGCAGGTCGAGGACAGGGGGGTACAATGAGCAGTTCTTC. Translating it yields CASSRSRTGGYNEQFF. The chain links TRBV5-6 to TRBJ2-1; TRBD1 aligns across 10 bases. The CDR3 runs 16 residues. Germline values: CDR1 SGHDT, CDR2 YYEEEE. Unmatched junction bases numbered 8, after V lost 4 bases and J lost 4 bases.

The rearrangement uses TRBV4-2 and TRBJ2-3; a possible D gene is TRBD2 (6 bases). With 1 base removed from V and 5 bases from J, the gap between germline ends came to 19 bases. From germline, CDR1 is LGHNA and CDR2 YNFKEQ. The CDR3 loop spans 17 amino acids. The CDR3 region is CASSQGNVLAVGDTQYF. The CDR3 coding sequence is TGTGCCAGCAGCCAAGGGAACGTACTAGCTGTAGGAGATACGCAGTATTTT.

This rearrangement joins TRBV30 to TRBJ2-7, with 10 positions matching TRBD2. V dropped 0 bases and J dropped 0; count of bases not matched to a gene: 5. The CDR3 is made up of 16 amino acids. The germline gives CDR1 GTSNPN, CDR2 SVGIG (reference sequence). The CDR3: CAWSVSSSGSSYEQYF. In DNA, the CDR3 is TGTGCCTGGAGTGTAAGTTCTAGCGGGAGCTCCTACGAGCAGTACTTC.

V gene TRBV30 combines with J gene TRBJ2-6, with 11 nucleotides matching TRBD1. The length of the CDR3 is 12 residues. Looked up from germline, CDR1 is GTSNPN and CDR2 is SVGIG (reference sequence). V was pared by 5 bases and J by 13 bases, with 4 bases of the junction left unmatched. The CDR3 DNA reads as TGTGCCTGGGGGGACAGGGGGTTGGTCCTGACTTTC. Translating gives CAWGDRGLVLTF.

The V call is TRBV7-9, the J call TRBJ1-1; 7 bases align to TRBD1. V was clipped by 1 base and J by 5 bases; unmatched bases: 4. Germline CDR1 reads SEHNR; CDR2 reads FQNEAQ (reference sequence). The CDR3 covers 14 residues. The CDR3 DNA follows: TGTGCCAGCAGCTTAGTACAGGGGAGAACTGAAGCTTTCTTT. Protein sequence: CASSLVQGRTEAFF.

With regard to this clone: The junction does not match germline at one end; this may be a read error. The chain links TRBV7-2 to TRBJ1-2, with 7 bases lining up with TRBD1. CDR3 length: 14 amino acids. Per germline, CDR1 SGHTA and CDR2 FQGNSA. Here the CDR3 DNA reads TGTGCCACCAGCGGACAGGTGTCGGGGTATGGCTACACCTTC. Its translation is CATSGQVSGYGYTF.

The rearrangement uses TRBV5-1 and TRBJ1-6; tentative D call: TRBD1 (5 bases). The V gene's germline CDR1 is SGHRS and CDR2 YFSETQ. This CDR3 contains 14 residues. The V end lost 2 bases, the J end lost 6 bases, and 9 bases lay between the germline ends. The CDR3 loop is CASSFQGGNSPLHF. The CDR3 DNA sequence: TGCGCCAGCAGCTTTCAGGGTGGTAATTCACCCCTCCACTTT.

This chain links TRBV13 with TRBJ2-7, with 8 nucleotides matching TRBD2. The germline V gene has CDR1 PRHDT and CDR2 FYEKMQ (reference sequence). This CDR3 has 16 residues. Trimming removed 5 bases from V and 3 bases from J; junction bases left unmatched: 12. The CDR3 sequence is CASSVARIAGSYEQYF. The DNA for the CDR3 is TGTGCCAGCAGCGTTGCGCGGATAGCGGGAAGCTACGAGCAGTACTTC.

The CDR3 loop reads CASSLEQGRTGEEETQYF. The CDR3 coding sequence is TGCGCCAGCAGCCTCGAGCAAGGAAGGACAGGGGAAGAAGAGACCCAGTACTTC. This sequence joins TRBV4-3 and TRBJ2-5, with 9 positions matching TRBD1. J lost 3 bases, V lost 4 bases, and 15 bases had no gene match. The CDR3 runs 18 residues. Germline CDR1 and CDR2: LGHNA and YSLEER.

The V call is TRBV5-5, the J call TRBJ1-1; no reliable D call. V lost 1 base, J lost 1 base, and 5 bases lay in between. This CDR3 region has 13 residues. CDR1 is SGHKS, CDR2 YYEKEE, per germline (reference sequence). CDR3 in amino acids: CASSLSRNTEAFF. The CDR3 DNA reads TGTGCCAGCAGCTTGTCTCGGAACACTGAAGCTTTCTTT.

CDR3 residues: CASQDRFNQPQHF. Written as DNA, the CDR3 is TGTGCCAGCCAGGACAGGTTCAATCAGCCCCAGCATTTT. The genes are TRBV19 and TRBJ1-5; 7 nucleotides line up with TRBD1. The J segment lost 3 bases and the V segment lost 9 bases, leaving 5 bases of the junction unmatched. This CDR3 has 13 amino acids. Germline CDR1 and CDR2: LNHDA and SQIVND (reference sequence).

The chain has TRBV16 and TRBJ2-1; D unclear. Germline-derived CDR1 and CDR2 are KGHSY and FQNENV. Between the trimmed V and J ends, which lost 1 base and 4 bases, there was a span of 5 bases. The CDR3 sequence is 13 residues long. The CDR3 DNA reads as TGTGCCAGCAGCCAATATTTATACAATGAGCAGTTCTTC. Translated, it gives CASSQYLYNEQFF.

The gene calls are TRBV9 and TRBJ2-1; TRBD2 agrees at 7 bases. CDR1 and CDR2 (germline): SGDLS, YYNGEE. The CDR3 contains 14 residues. Trimming at V came to 0 bases and at J to 9 bases, leaving 6 bases not matched to a gene. The CDR3 bases are TGTGCCAGCAGCGTAGCGGGTACTAGCGTTGAGCAGTTCTTC. Protein sequence: CASSVAGTSVEQFF.

This clone was seen only once. The chain carries TRBV7-9 and TRBJ2-4; a weak D match, TRBD1 (7 bases). V dropped 3 bases and J dropped 3 bases, with 24 bases sitting between them. From germline, CDR1 is SEHNR and CDR2 FQNEAQ (reference sequence). This CDR3 contains 19 residues. DNA for the CDR3: TGTGCCAGCAGCTTCGGAACGGCCGTGGCAGGGGGAGGCAAAAACATTCAGTACTTC. This encodes CASSFGTAVAGGGKNIQYF.

CDR3 in DNA: TGCAGCGTTGAAGGGCAAGCGGGAGGATCAGATACGCAGTATTTT. Residues: CSVEGQAGGSDTQYF. The V call is TRBV29-1, the J call TRBJ2-3, with TRBD2 identical over 9 bases. The CDR3 extends over 15 amino acids. From germline, CDR1 is SQVTM and CDR2 ANQGSEA. J lost 4 bases, V lost 1 base, and 6 bases had no gene match.

The chain carries TRBV30 and TRBJ2-3; D remains unclear. Trimming cost V 1 base and J 5 bases, with 13 bases left between them. CDR3 length: 14 residues. The germline CDR1 and CDR2 sequences are GTSNPN and SVGIG (reference sequence). This CDR3 is CAWSARQTRDTQYF. The CDR3 DNA reads TGTGCCTGGAGTGCCAGGCAGACCAGAGATACGCAGTATTTT.

This chain joins TRBV7-9 and TRBJ2-5, with 11 bases identical to TRBD1. Germline loops: CDR1 SEHNR, CDR2 FQNEAQ (reference sequence). V was pared by 3 bases and J by 5 bases, with 2 bases of the junction left unmatched. CDR3 length equals 14 residues. The CDR3 DNA follows: TGTGCCAGCAGCTTTTGGGACAGGGGGGAGACCCAGTACTTC. It is translated as CASSFWDRGETQYF.

The chain links TRBV27 to TRBJ1-2; unclear D gene. The CDR3 has 14 residues. From germline, CDR1 is MNHEY and CDR2 SMNVEV (reference sequence). Trimming shortened V by 6 bases and J by 5 bases, and 16 bases separated the two germline ends. CDR3 sequence (DNA): TGTGCCAGCAGCCCCACTTCAGCGCGATATGGCTACACCTTC. Translated, it gives CASSPTSARYGYTF.

The gene calls are TRBV23-1 and TRBJ2-7; D is possibly TRBD2 (6 bases). TRBV23-1 has ORF status, its function being uncertain. Trimming stripped 0 bases from V and 0 bases from J, with 9 bases between. This CDR3 has 15 residues. The CDR3 reads CASSQSGDFSYEQYF. CDR3 coding DNA: TGCGCCAGCAGTCAATCCGGGGACTTCTCCTACGAGCAGTACTTC.

The chain couples TRBV10-1 to TRBJ2-7; 11 nucleotides align to TRBD2. Germline V gives CDR1 WNHNN, CDR2 SYGVQD (reference sequence). V shed 6 bases, J shed 4 bases, and the junction held 8 bases outside the gene matches. CDR3 length: 15 amino acids. The CDR3 coding sequence is TGCGCCAGCAGAGACCAGGGACTAGCGGTTTACGAGCAGTACTTC. Protein product: CASRDQGLAVYEQYF.

The genes are TRBV2 and TRBJ2-2; a possible D gene is TRBD2 (6 bases). The CDR3 has 16 amino acids. Germline CDR1 is SNHLY and CDR2 is FYNNEI. Deletions cut 5 bases from V and 5 bases from J, with 18 bases between. The CDR3 DNA reads as TGTGCCAGCAGTCCCCCCGAGGGACTCATTACCGGGGAGCTGTTTTTT. It encodes CASSPPEGLITGELFF.

This chain links TRBV10-3 with TRBJ2-3, with TRBD1 as a possible D gene (6 bases). Between the trimmed V and J ends, which lost 6 bases and 2 bases, there was a span of 15 bases. The length of the CDR3 is 15 residues. Per germline, CDR1 ENHRY and CDR2 SYGVKD. The CDR3 sequence: CAIRKQGFPTDTQYF. The DNA of the CDR3 is TGTGCCATCAGAAAACAGGGTTTCCCCACAGATACGCAGTATTTT.

The gene calls are TRBV5-4 and TRBJ1-1, with 10 bases matching TRBD1. CDR1 is SGHNT, CDR2 YYREEE, per germline (reference sequence). The trim removed 4 bases at V and 4 bases at J, leaving 4 bases unmatched. This CDR3 has 14 residues. The CDR3 DNA follows: TGTGCCAGCAGCACCGGACAGGGGGTCACTGAAGCTTTCTTT. Residues: CASSTGQGVTEAFF.

This chain links TRBV5-4 with TRBJ2-3; TRBD2 matches at 10 bases. The germline V gene encodes CDR1 SGHNT and CDR2 YYREEE (reference sequence). After removal of 0 bases from V and 7 bases from J, the junction contained 11 bases not matched to a gene. The length of the CDR3 is 17 residues. The CDR3 loop reads CASSLGPSGGQGYTQYF. In DNA, the CDR3 is TGTGCCAGCAGCTTGGGGCCTAGCGGGGGTCAGGGGTATACGCAGTATTTT.